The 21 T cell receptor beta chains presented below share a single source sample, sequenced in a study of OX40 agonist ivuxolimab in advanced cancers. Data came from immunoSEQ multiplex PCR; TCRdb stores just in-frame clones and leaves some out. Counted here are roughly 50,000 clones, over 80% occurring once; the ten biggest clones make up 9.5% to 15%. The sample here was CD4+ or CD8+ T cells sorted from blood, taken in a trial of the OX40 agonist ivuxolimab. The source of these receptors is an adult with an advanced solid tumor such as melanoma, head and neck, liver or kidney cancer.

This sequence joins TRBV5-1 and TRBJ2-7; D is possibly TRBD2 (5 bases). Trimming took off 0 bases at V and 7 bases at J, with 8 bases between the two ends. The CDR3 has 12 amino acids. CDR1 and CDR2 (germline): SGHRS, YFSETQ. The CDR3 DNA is TGCGCCAGCAGCTTGGGGGGAGAAGAGCAGTACTTC. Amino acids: CASSLGGEEQYF.

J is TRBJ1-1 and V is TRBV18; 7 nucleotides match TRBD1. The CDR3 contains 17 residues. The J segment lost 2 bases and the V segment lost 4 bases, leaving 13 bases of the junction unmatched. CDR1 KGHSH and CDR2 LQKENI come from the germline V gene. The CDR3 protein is CASSRSQTGRRNTEAFF. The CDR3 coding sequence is TGTGCCAGCTCACGGAGTCAGACAGGGAGGCGAAACACTGAAGCTTTCTTT.

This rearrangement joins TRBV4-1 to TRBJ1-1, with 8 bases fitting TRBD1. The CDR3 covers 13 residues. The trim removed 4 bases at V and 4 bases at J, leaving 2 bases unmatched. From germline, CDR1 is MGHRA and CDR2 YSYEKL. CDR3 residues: CASSPTGVTEAFF. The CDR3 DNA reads TGCGCCAGCAGCCCGACAGGGGTCACTGAAGCTTTCTTT.

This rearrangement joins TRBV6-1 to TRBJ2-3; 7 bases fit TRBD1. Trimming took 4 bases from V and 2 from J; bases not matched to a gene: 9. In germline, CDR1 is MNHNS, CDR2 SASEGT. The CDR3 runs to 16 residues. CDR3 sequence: CASSGQGIPITDTQYF. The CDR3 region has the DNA TGTGCCAGCAGTGGACAGGGAATCCCTATCACAGATACGCAGTATTTT.

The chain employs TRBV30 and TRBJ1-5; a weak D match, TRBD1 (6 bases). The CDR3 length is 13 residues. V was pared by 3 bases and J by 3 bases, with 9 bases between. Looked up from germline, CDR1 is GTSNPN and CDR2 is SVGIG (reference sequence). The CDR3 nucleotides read TGTGCCTGGAGCAGGGACATCAATCAGCCCCAGCATTTT. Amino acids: CAWSRDINQPQHF.

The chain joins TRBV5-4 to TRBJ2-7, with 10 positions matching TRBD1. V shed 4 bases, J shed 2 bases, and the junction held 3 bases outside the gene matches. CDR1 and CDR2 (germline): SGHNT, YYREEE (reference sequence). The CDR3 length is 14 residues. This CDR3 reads CASSMDRGTYEQYV. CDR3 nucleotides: TGTGCCAGCAGCATGGACAGGGGGACCTACGAGCAGTACGTC.

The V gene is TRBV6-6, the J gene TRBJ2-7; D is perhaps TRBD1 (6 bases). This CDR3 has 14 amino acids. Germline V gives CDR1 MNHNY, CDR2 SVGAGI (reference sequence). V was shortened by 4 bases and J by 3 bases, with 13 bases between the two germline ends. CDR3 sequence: CASSFHRDNYEQYF. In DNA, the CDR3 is TGTGCCAGCAGTTTCCACCGGGACAACTACGAGCAGTACTTC.

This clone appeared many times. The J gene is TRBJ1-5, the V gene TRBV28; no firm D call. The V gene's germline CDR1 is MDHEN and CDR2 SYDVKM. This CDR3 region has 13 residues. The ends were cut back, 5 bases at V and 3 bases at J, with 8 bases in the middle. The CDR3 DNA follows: TGTGCCAGCAGTCCCCCCAACAATCAGCCCCAGCATTTT. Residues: CASSPPNNQPQHF.

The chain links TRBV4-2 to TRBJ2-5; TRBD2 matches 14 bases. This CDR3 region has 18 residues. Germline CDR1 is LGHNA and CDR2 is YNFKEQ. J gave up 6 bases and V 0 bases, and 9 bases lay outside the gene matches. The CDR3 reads CASSQEPGLAGGKKTQYF. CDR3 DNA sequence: TGTGCCAGCAGCCAAGAACCAGGACTAGCGGGAGGTAAAAAGACCCAGTACTTC.

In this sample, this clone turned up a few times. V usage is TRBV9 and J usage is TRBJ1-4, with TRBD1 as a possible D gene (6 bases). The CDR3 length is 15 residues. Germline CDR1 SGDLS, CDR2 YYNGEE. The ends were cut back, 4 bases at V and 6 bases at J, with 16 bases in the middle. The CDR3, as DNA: TGTGCCAGCAGCCCAGGACAGAAGGTTTATGAAAAACTGTTTTTT. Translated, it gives CASSPGQKVYEKLFF.

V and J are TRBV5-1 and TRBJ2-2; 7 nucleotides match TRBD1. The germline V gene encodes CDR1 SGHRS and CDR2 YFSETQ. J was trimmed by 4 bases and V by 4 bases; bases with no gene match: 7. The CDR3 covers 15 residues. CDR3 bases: TGCGCCAGCAGCACCGGGACAGTCAGCACCGGGGAGCTGTTTTTT. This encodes CASSTGTVSTGELFF.

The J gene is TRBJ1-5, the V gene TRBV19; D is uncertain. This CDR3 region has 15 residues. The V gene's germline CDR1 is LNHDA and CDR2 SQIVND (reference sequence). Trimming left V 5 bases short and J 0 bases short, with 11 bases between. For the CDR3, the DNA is TGTGCCAGTAGTTCGCGGAGGGCTAGCAATCAGCCCCAGCATTTT. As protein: CASSSRRASNQPQHF.

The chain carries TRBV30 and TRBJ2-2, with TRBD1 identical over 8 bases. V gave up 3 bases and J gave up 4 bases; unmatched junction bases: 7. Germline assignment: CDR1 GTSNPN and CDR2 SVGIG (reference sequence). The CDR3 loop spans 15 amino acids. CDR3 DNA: TGTGCCTGGAGAGGAGACAGGGGTTTCACCGGGGAGCTGTTTTTT. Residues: CAWRGDRGFTGELFF.

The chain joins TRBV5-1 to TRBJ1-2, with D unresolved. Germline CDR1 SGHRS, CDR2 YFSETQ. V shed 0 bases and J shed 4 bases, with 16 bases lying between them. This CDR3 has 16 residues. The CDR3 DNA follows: TGCGCCAGCAGCTTGGTTGCGGGGAATAGCGGCTATGGCTACACCTTC. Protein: CASSLVAGNSGYGYTF.

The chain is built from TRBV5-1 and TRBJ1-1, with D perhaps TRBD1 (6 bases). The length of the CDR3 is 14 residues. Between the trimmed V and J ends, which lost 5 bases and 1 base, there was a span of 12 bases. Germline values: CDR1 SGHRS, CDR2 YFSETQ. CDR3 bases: TGCGCCAGCAGATCCGGACAGACGAACACTGAAGCTTTCTTT. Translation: CASRSGQTNTEAFF. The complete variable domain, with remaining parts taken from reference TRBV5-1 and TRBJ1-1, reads KAGVTQTPRYLIKTRGQQVTLSCSPISGHRSVSWYQQTPGQGLQFLFEYFSETQRNKGNFPGRFSGRQFSNSRSEMNVSTLELGDSALYLCASRSGQTNTEAFFGQGTRLTVV.

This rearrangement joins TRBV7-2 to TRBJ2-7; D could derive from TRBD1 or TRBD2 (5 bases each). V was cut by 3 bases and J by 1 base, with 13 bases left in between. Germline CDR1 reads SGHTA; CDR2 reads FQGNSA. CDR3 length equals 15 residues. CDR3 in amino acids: CASSFRDAGSYEQYF. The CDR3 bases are TGTGCCAGCAGCTTCCGGGACGCCGGTTCCTACGAGCAGTACTTC.

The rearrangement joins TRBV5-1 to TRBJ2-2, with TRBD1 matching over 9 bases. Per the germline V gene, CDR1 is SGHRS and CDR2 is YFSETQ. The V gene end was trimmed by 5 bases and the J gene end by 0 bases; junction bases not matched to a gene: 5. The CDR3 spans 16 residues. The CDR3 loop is CASRFTGGANTGELFF. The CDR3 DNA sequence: TGCGCCAGCAGATTCACAGGGGGCGCGAACACCGGGGAGCTGTTTTTT.

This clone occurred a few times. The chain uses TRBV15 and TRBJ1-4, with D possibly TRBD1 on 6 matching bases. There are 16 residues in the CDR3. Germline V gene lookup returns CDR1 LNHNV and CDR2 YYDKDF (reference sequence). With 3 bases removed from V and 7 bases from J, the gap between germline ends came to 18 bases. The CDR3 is CATSSVLQGTREKLFF. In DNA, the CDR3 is TGTGCCACCAGCAGCGTCTTACAGGGAACACGTGAAAAACTGTTTTTT. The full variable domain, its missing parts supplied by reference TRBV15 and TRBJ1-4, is DAMVIQNPRYQVTQFGKPVTLSCSQTLNHNVMYWYQQKSSQAPKLLFHYYDKDFNNEADTPDNFQSRRPNTSFCFLDIRSPGLGDTAMYLCATSSVLQGTREKLFFGSGTQLSVL.

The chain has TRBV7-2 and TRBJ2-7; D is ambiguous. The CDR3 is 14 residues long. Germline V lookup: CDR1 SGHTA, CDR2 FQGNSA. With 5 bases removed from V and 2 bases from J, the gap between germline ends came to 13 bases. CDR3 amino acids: CASSQELQTYEQYF. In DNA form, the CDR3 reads TGTGCCAGCAGCCAAGAGCTACAGACCTACGAGCAGTACTTC.

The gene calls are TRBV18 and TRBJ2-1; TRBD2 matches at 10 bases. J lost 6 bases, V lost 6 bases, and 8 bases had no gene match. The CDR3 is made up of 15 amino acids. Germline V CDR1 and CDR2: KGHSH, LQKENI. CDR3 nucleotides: TGTGCCAGCTCCCGTTTGAGCGGGGGGGCCAATGAGCAGTTCTTC. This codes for CASSRLSGGANEQFF.

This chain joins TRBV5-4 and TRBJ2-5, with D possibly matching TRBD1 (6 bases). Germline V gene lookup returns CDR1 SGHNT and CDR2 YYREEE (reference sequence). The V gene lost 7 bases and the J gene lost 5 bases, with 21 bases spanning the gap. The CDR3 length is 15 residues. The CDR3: CASSSNRAILETQYF. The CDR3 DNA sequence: TGTGCCAGCTCTAGCAACAGGGCGATTCTGGAGACCCAGTACTTC.